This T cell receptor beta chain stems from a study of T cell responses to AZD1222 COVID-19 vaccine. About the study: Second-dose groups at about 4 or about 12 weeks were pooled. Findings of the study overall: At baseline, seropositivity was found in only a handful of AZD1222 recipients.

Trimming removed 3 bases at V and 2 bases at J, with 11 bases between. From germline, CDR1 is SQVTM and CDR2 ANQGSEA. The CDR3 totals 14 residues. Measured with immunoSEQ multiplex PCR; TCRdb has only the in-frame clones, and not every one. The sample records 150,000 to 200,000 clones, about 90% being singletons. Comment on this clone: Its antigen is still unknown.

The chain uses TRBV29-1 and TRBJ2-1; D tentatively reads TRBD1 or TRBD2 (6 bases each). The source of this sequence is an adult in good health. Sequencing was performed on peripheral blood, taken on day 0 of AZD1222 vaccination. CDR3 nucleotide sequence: TGCAGCGTTGAGACCCGGGGGCCCTACAATGAGCAGTTCTTC. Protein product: CSVETRGPYNEQFF.